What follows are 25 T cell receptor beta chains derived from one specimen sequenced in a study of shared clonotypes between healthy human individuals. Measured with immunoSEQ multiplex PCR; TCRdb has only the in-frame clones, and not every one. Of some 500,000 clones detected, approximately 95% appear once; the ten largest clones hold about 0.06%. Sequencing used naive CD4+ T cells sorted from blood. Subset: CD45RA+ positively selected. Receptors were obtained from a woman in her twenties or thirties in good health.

This CDR3 is CASSSADHYNEQFF. In nucleotides, the CDR3 is TGTGCCAGCAGTTCGGCGGACCACTACAATGAGCAGTTCTTC. V gene TRBV27 combines with J gene TRBJ2-1; D gene unclear. The CDR3 has 14 amino acids. Trimming stripped 4 bases from V and 3 bases from J, with 10 bases between. Germline V gene data show CDR1 as MNHEY and CDR2 as SMNVEV (reference sequence).

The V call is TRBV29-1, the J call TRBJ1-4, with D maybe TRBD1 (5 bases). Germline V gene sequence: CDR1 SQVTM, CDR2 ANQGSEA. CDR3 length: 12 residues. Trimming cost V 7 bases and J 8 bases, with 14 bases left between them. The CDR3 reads CSAQGRGEKLFF. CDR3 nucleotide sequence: TGCAGCGCGCAGGGTAGAGGGGAAAAACTGTTTTTT.

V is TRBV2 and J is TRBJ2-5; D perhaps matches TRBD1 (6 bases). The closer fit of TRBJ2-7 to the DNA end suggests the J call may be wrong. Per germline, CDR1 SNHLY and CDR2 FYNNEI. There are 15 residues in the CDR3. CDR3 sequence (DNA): TGTGCCAGCTCAATCCGGGACACCGCGGGCTACGAGCAGTACTTC. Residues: CASSIRDTAGYEQYF.

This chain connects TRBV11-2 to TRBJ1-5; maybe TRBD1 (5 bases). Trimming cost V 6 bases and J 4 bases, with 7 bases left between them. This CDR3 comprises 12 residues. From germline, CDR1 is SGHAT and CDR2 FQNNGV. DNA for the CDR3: TGTGCCAGCAGTAAGGGGAATCAGCCCCAGCATTTT. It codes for CASSKGNQPQHF.

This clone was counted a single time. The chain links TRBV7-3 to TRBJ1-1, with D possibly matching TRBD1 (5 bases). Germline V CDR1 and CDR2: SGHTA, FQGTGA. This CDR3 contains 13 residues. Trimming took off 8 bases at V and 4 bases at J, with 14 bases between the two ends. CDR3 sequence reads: CASRAGGGTEAFF. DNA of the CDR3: TGTGCCAGCCGAGCCGGGGGTGGCACTGAAGCTTTCTTT.

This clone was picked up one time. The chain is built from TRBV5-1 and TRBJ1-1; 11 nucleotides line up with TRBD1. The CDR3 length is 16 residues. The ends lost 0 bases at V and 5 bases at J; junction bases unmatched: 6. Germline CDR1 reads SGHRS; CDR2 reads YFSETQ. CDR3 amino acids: CASSLEAGTGGTEAFF. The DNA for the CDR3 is TGCGCCAGCAGCTTGGAAGCCGGGACAGGGGGGACTGAAGCTTTCTTT.

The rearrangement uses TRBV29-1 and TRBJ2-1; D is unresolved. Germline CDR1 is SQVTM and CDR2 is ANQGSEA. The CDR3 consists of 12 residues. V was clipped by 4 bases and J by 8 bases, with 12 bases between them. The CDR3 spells CSVAVTPHEQFF. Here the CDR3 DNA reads TGCAGCGTTGCTGTGACCCCCCATGAGCAGTTCTTC.

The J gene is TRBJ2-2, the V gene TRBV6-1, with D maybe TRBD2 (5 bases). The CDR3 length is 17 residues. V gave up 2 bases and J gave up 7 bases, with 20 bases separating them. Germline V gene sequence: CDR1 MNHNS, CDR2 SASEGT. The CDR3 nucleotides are TGTGCCAGCAGTGAAAGGGAGCTCCCTCAGGCGCGCGGGGAGCTGTTTTTT. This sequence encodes CASSERELPQARGELFF.

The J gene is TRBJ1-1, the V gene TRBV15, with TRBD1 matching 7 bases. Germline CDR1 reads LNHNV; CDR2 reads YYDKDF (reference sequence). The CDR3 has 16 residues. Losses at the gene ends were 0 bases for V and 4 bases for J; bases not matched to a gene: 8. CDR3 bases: TGTGCCACCAGCAGAGATCGAGGGGGCGCGGGCACTGAAGCTTTCTTT. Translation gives CATSRDRGGAGTEAFF.

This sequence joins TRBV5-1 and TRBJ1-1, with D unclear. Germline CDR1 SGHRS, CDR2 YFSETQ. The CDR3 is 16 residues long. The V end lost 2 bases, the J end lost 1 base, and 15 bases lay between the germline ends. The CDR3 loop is CASSFRNGLQNTEAFF. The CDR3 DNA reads TGCGCCAGCAGCTTCAGAAATGGTTTGCAGAACACTGAAGCTTTCTTT. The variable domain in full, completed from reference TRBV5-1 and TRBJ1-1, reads KAGVTQTPRYLIKTRGQQVTLSCSPISGHRSVSWYQQTPGQGLQFLFEYFSETQRNKGNFPGRFSGRQFSNSRSEMNVSTLELGDSALYLCASSFRNGLQNTEAFFGQGTRLTVV.

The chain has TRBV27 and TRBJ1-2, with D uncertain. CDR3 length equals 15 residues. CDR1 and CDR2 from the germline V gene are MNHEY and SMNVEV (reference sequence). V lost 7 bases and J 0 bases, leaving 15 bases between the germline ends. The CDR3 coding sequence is TGTGCCAGCATGGGTTCGGGTTTAGCTAACTATGGCTACACCTTC. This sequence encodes CASMGSGLANYGYTF.

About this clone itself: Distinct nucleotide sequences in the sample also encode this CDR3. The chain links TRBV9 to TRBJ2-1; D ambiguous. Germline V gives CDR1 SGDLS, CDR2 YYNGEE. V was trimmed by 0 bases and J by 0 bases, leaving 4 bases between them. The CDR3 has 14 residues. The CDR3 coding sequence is TGTGCCAGCAGCGTAGGGAGCTCCTACAATGAGCAGTTCTTC. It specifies CASSVGSSYNEQFF.

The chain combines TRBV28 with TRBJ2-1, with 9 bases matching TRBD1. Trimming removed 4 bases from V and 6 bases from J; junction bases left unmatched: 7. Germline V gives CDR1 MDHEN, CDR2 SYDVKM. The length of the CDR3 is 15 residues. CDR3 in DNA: TGTGCCAGCAGTTCCCGACAGGGGGTCCGCAATGAGCAGTTCTTC. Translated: CASSSRQGVRNEQFF.

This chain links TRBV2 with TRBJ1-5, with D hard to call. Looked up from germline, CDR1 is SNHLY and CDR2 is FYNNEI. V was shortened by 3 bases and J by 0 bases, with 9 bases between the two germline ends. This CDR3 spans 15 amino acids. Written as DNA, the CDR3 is TGTGCCAGCAGTGATTCCTCGTATAGCAATCAGCCCCAGCATTTT. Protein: CASSDSSYSNQPQHF.

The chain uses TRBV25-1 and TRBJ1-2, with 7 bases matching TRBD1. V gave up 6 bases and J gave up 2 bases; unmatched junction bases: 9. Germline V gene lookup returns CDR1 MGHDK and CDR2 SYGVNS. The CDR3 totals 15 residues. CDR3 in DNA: TGTGCCAGCAGCTCAGGGGGGGCACAGAACTATGGCTACACCTTC. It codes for CASSSGGAQNYGYTF.

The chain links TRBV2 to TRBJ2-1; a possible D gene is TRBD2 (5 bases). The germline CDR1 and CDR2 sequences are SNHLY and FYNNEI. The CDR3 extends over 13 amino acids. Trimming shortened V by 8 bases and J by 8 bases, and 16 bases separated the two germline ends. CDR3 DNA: TGTGCCAGCGCCGGACTGAATTACGATGAGCAGTTCTTC. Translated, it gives CASAGLNYDEQFF.

As DNA, the CDR3 is TGTGCCAGCAGCTTCCGGACAGGGAGGTACATTCAGTACTTC. Amino acid sequence: CASSFRTGRYIQYF. The genes are TRBV5-8 and TRBJ2-4, with 8 bases lining up with TRBD1. This CDR3 comprises 14 residues. J was trimmed by 8 bases and V by 2 bases; bases with no gene match: 6. Per the germline V gene, CDR1 is SGHTS and CDR2 is YDEGEE. Together with reference TRBV5-8 and TRBJ2-4, the CDR3 gives the full variable domain: EAGVTQSPTHLIKTRGQQATLRCSPISGHTSVYWYQQALGLGLQFLLWYDEGEERNRGNFPPRFSGRQFPNYSSELNVNALELEDSALYLCASSFRTGRYIQYFGAGTRLSVL.

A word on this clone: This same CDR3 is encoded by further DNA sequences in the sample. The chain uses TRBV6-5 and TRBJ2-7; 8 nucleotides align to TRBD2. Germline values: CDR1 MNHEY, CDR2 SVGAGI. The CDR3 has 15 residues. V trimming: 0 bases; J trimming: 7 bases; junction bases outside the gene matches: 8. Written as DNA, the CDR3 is TGTGCCAGCAGTTACTCGGGGGGACTAGTGGGGGAGCAGTACTTC. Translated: CASSYSGGLVGEQYF.

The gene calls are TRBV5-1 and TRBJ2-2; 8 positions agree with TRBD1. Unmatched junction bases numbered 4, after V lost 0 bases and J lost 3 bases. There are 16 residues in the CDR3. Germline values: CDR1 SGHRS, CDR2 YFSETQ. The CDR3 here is CASSLVTGGYTGELFF. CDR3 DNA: TGCGCCAGCAGCTTGGTTACAGGGGGTTACACCGGGGAGCTGTTTTTT.

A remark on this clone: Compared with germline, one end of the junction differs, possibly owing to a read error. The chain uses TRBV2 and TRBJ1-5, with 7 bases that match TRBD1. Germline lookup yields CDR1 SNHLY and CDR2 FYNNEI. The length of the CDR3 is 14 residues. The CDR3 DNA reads TGTGCCAGCAGCGAAGAGGGGGCTCGTCAGCCCCAGCATTTT. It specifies CASSEEGARQPQHF. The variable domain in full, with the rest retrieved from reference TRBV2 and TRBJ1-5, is EPEVTQTPSHQVTQMGQEVILRCVPISNHLYFYWYRQILGQKVEFLVSFYNNEISEKSEIFDDQFSVERPDGSNFTLKIRSTKLEDSAMYFCASSEEGARQPQHFGDGTRLSIL.

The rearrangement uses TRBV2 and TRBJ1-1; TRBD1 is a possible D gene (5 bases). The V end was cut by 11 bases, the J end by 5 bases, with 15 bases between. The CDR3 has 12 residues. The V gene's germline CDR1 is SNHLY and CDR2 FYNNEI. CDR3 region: CAAGVGVTEAFF. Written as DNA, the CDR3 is TGTGCCGCCGGGGTAGGGGTTACTGAAGCTTTCTTT.

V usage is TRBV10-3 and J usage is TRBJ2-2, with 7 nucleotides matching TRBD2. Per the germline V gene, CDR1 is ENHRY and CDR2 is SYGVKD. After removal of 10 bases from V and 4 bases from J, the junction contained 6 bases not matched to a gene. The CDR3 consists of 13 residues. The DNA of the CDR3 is TGTGCCACCGGGCGGGAGTCCACCGGGGAGCTGTTTTTT. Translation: CATGRESTGELFF.

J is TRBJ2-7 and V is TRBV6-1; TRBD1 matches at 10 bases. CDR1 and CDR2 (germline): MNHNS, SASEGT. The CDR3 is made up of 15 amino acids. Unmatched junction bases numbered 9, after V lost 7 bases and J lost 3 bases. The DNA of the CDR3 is TGTGCCAGCACCAAGGACAGGGGGACAATCTACGAGCAGTACTTC. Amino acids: CASTKDRGTIYEQYF.

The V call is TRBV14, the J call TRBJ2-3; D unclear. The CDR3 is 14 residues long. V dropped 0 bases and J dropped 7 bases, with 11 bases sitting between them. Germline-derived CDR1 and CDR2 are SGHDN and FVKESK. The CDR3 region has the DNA TGTGCCAGCAGCCAAGATTTAAGGGTGTATACGCAGTATTTT. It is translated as CASSQDLRVYTQYF.

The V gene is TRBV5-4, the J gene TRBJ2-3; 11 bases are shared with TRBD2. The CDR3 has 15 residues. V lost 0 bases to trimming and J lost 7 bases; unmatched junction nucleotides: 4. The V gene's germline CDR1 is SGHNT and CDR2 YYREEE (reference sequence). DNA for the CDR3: TGTGCCAGCAGCTTGGAACTAGCGGGAGTATATACGCAGTATTTT. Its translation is CASSLELAGVYTQYF.